The TCR beta chain under discussion was sequenced for a study of cytomegalovirus exposure and HLA in healthy donors. Primers for the PCR totalled 60 Vbeta and 13 Jbeta. Method: immunoSEQ multiplex PCR; TCRdb's copy keeps in-frame clones and lacks some. The sample includes around 150,000 clones, 75% to 80% of them seen just once. This CDR3 has 17 amino acids. V was trimmed by 5 bases and J by 4 bases, leaving 23 bases between them. Germline V lookup: CDR1 SGHVS, CDR2 FQNEAQ. This chain links TRBV7-8 with TRBJ1-2; D remains ambiguous. The sequence was obtained from a woman aged 40 to 50 in good health and CMV-seropositive. Sequenced sample: PBMCs. The CDR3 DNA is TGTGCCAGCAGCGAGTCCCGGGTCCTCCCTCTCGCCTATGGCTACACCTTC. It specifies CASSESRVLPLAYGYTF.